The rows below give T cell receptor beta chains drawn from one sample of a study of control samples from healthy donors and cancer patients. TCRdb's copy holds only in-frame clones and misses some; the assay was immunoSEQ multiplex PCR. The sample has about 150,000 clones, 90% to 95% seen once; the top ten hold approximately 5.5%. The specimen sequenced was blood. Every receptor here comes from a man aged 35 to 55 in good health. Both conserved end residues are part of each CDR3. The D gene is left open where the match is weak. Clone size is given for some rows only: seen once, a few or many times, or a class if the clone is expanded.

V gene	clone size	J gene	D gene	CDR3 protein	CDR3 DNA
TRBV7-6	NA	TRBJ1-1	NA	CASSTWGDTEAFF	TGTGCCAGCAGCACCTGGGGGGACACTGAAGCTTTCTTT
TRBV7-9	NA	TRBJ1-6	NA	CASSRTDSYYNSPLHF	TGTGCCAGCAGCCGAACCGACAGCTACTATAATTCACCCCTCCACTTT
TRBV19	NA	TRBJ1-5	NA	CASSGTGGNQPQHF	TGTGCCAGTAGCGGGACGGGAGGCAATCAGCCCCAGCATTTT
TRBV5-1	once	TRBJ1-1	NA	CASSLTDYMNTEAFF	TGCGCCAGCAGCTTGACCGACTACATGAACACTGAAGCTTTCTTT
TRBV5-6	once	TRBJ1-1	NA	CASSLEGTEAFF	TGTGCCAGCAGCTTGGAAGGCACTGAAGCTTTCTTT
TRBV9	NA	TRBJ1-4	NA	CASSAGGSPNEKLFF	TGTGCCAGCAGCGCAGGAGGAAGTCCTAATGAAAAACTGTTTTTT
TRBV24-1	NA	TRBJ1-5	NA	CATSDSRTAHSNQPQHF	TGTGCCACCAGTGATTCTCGGACAGCACATAGCAATCAGCCCCAGCATTTT
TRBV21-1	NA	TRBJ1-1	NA	CASSTYRGKTEAFF	TGTGCCAGCAGCACGTACAGGGGGAAGACTGAAGCTTTCTTT
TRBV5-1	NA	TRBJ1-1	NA	CASSLVGGPTEAFF	TGCGCCAGCAGCTTGGTCGGGGGGCCCACTGAAGCTTTCTTT
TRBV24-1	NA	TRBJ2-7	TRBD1	CATSDAGTGGTYEQYF	TGTGCCACCAGTGATGCCGGGACAGGGGGAACCTACGAGCAGTACTTC
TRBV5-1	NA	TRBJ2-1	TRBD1	CASSLVRGGQGWDEQFF	TGCGCCAGCAGCTTGGTTCGGGGTGGACAGGGGTGGGATGAGCAGTTCTTC
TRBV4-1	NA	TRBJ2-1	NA	CASSQDRTGTGDEQFF	TGCGCCAGCAGCCAAGATAGAACAGGTACGGGGGATGAGCAGTTCTTC
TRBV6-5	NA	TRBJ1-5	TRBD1	CASSPQGGGNQPQHF	TGTGCCAGCAGTCCCCAGGGGGGGGGCAATCAGCCCCAGCATTTT
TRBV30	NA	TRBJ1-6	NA	CACPGTPGGTLHF	TGTGCCTGTCCCGGGACCCCCGGCGGGACCCTCCACTTT
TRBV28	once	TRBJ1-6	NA	CASSSLQSPLHF	TGTGCCAGCAGCTCCCTCCAGTCACCCCTCCACTTT
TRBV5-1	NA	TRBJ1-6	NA	CASSLVGDSNSPLHF	TGCGCCAGCAGCTTGGTTGGGGATAGCAATTCACCCCTCCACTTT
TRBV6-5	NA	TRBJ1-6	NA	CASGRAANSPLHF	TGTGCCAGCGGGAGGGCAGCTAATTCACCCCTCCACTTT